This TCR beta chain was recovered during a study of CD8 T cells in ankylosing spondylitis. This clonotype was counted a few times. The antigen remains undetermined. TCRdb analysed the 5' RACE reads with MiXCR anew, one entry per CDR3 protein. The sample carries 250,000 to 300,000 distinct CDR3 sequences, approximately 20% recorded once. Study-level results: Clones linked to the disease showed a CD8+ phenotype. They occurred at relatively low frequencies in peripheral blood.

CDR3 length equals 15 residues. Germline assignment: CDR1 SGHRS and CDR2 YFSETQ. The germline V and J ends were trimmed by 5 bases and 4 bases, with 17 bases remaining between them. The clonotype originates from a male donor with ankylosing spondylitis or in good health (not recorded which). The chain employs TRBV5-1 and TRBJ2-3; D gene ambiguous. The specimen was blood, either unsorted or a sorted T cell fraction (not recorded which). The CDR3 here is CASSFVGPDADTQYF. As DNA, the CDR3 is TGCGCCAGCAGTTTTGTAGGCCCTGACGCAGATACGCAGTATTTT.